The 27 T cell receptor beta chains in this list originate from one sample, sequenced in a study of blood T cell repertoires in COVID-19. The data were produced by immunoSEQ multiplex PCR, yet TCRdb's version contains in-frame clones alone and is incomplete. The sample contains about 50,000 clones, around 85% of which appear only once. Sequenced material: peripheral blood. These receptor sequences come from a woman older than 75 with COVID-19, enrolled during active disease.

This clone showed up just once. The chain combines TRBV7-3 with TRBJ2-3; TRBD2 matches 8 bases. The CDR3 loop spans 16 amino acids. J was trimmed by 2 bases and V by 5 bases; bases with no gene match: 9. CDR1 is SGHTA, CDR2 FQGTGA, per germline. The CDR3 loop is CASSATVAGPTDTQYF. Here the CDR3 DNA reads TGTGCCAGCAGCGCCACTGTAGCGGGACCCACAGATACGCAGTATTTT. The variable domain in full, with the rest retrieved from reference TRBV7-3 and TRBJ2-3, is GAGVSQTPSNKVTEKGKYVELRCDPISGHTALYWYRQSLGQGPEFLIYFQGTGAADDSGLPNDRFFAVRPEGSVSTLKIQRTERGDSAVYLCASSATVAGPTDTQYFGPGTRLTVL.

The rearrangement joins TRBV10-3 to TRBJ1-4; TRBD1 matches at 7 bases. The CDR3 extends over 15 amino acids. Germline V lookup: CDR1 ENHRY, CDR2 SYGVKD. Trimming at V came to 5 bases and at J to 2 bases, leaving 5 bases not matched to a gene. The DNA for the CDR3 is TGTGCCATCAGTTGGGCGACAGGGACTAATGAAAAACTGTTTTTT. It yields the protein CAISWATGTNEKLFF.

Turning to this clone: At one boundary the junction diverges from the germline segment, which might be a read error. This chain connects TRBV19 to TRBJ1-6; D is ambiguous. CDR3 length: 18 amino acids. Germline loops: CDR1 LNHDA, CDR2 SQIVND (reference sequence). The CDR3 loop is CTSKSGSSTAAKNSPLHF. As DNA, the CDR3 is TGTACCAGTAAGTCGGGGAGTTCTACGGCAGCCAAAAATTCACCCCTCCACTTT.

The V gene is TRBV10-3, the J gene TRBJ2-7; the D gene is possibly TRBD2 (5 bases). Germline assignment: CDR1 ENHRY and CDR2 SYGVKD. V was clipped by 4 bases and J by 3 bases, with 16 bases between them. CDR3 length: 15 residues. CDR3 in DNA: TGTGCCATCAGTGTCGGCGGGCCCCTCGGCTACGAGCAGTACTTC. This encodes CAISVGGPLGYEQYF.

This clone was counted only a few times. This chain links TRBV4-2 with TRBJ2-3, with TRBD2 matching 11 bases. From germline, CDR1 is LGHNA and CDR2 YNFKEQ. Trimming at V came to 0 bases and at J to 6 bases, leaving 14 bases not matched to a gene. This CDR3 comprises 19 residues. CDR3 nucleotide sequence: TGTGCCAGCAGCCAAGAATCTTGGGGCCTAGCGGGAGGAGCCGATACGCAGTATTTT. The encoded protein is CASSQESWGLAGGADTQYF.

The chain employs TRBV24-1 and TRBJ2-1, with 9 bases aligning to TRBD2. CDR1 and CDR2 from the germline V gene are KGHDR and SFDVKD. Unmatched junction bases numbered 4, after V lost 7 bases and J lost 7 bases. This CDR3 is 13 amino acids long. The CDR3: CATRPSGTNEQFF. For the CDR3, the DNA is TGTGCCACCAGGCCTAGCGGGACTAATGAGCAGTTCTTC.

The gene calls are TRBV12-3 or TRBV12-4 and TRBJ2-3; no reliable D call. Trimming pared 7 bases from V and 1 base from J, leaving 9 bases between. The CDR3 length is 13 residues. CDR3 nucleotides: TGTGCCAGCACCGACACCCGCACAGATACGCAGTATTTT. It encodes CASTDTRTDTQYF.

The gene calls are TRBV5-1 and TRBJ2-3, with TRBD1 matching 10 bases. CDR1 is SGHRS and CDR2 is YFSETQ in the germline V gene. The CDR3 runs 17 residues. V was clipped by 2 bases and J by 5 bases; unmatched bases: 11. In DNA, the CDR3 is TGCGCCAGCAGCTTACTAGGGACAGGGGAAGATGGAGATACGCAGTATTTT. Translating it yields CASSLLGTGEDGDTQYF.

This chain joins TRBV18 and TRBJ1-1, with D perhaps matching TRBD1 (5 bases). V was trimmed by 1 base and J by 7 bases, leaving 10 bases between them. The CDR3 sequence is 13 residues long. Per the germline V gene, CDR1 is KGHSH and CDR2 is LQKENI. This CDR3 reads CASSPRQGDEAFF. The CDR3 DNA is TGTGCCAGCTCACCACGGCAGGGCGATGAAGCTTTCTTT.

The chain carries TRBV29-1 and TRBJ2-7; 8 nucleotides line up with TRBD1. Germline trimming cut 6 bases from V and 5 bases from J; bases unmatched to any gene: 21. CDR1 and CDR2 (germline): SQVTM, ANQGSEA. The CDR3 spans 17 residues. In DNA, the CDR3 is TGCAGCGTCAGGGGGCGAGGGCAATTTGGGGGCTACAACGAGCAGTACTTC. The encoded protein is CSVRGRGQFGGYNEQYF.

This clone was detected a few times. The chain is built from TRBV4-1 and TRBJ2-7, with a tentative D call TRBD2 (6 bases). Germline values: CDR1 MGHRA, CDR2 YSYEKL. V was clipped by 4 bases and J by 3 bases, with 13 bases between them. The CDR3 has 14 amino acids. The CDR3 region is CASSRPGDFYEQYF. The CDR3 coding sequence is TGCGCCAGCAGCCGCCCGGGAGACTTCTACGAGCAGTACTTC.

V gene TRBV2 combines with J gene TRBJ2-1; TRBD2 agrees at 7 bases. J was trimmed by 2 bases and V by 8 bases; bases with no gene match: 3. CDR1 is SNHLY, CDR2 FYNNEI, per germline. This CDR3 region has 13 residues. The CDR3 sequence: CASGTTTYNEQFF. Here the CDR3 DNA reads TGTGCCAGCGGGACTACCACCTACAATGAGCAGTTCTTC.

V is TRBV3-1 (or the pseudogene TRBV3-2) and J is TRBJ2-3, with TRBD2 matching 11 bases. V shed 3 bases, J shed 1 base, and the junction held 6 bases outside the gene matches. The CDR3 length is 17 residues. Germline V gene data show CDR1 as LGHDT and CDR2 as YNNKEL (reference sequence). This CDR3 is CASSQTLTSGGTDTQYF. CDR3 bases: TGTGCCAGCAGCCAGACCCTGACTAGCGGGGGCACAGATACGCAGTATTTT.

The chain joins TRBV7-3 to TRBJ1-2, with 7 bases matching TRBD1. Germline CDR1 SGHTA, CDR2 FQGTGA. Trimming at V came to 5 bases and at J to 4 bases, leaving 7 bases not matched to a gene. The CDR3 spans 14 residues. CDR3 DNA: TGTGCCAGCAGCAAAACAGGGGTTGGCTATGGCTACACCTTC. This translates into CASSKTGVGYGYTF.

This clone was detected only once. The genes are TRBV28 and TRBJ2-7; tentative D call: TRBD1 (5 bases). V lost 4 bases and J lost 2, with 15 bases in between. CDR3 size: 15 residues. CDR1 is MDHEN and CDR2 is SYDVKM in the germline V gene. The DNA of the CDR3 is TGTGCCAGCAGTTCCCGACAAGGACAAACCTACGAGCAGTACTTC. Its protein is CASSSRQGQTYEQYF. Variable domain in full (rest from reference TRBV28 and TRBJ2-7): DVKVTQSSRYLVKRTGEKVFLECVQDMDHENMFWYRQDPGLGLRLIYFSYDVKMKEKGDIPEGYSVSREKKERFSLILESASTNQTSMYLCASSSRQGQTYEQYFGPGTRLTVT.

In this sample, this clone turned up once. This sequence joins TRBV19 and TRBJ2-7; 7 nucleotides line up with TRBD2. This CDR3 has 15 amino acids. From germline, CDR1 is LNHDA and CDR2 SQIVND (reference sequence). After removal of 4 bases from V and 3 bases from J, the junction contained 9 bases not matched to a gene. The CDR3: CASSTLLGGSYEQYF. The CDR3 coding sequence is TGTGCCAGTAGTACCCTTCTTGGCGGGAGCTACGAGCAGTACTTC.

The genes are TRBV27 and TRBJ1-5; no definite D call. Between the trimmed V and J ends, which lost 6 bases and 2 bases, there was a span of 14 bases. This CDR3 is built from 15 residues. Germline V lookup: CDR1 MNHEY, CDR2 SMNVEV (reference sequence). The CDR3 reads CASSWTLIGNQPQHF. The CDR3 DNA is TGTGCCAGCAGCTGGACTTTAATTGGCAATCAGCCCCAGCATTTT.

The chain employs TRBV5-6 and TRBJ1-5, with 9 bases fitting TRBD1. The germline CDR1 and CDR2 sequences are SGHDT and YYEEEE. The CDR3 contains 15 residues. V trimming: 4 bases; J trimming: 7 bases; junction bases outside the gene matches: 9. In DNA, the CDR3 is TGTGCCAGCAGCACTGGACAGGGGTCTTGGCAGCCCCAGCATTTT. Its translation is CASSTGQGSWQPQHF. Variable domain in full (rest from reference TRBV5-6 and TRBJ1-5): DAGVTQSPTHLIKTRGQQVTLRCSPKSGHDTVSWYQQALGQGPQFIFQYYEEEERQRGNFPDRFSGHQFPNYSSELNVNALLLGDSALYLCASSTGQGSWQPQHFGDGTRLSIL.

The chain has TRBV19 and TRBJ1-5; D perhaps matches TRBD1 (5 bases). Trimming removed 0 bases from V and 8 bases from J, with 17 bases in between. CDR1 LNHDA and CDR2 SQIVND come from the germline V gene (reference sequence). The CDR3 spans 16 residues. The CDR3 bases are TGTGCCAGTAGTATAGATAGGTCCCTCCAAGGGGAGCCCCAGCATTTT. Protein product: CASSIDRSLQGEPQHF. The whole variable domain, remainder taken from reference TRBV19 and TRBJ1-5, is DGGITQSPKYLFRKEGQNVTLSCEQNLNHDAMYWYRQDPGQGLRLIYYSQIVNDFQKGDIAEGYSVSREKKESFPLTVTSAQKNPTAFYLCASSIDRSLQGEPQHFGDGTRLSIL.

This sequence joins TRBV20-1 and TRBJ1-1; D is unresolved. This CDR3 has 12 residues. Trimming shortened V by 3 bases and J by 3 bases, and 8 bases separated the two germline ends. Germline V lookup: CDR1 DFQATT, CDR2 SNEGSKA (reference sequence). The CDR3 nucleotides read TGCAGTGCTAGTGGAGGTTACACTGAAGCTTTCTTT. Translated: CSASGGYTEAFF.

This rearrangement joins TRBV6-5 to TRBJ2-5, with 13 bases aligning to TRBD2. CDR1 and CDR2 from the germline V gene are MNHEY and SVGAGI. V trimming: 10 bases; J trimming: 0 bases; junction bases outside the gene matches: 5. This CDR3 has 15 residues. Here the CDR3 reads CAKGLAGVNQETQYF. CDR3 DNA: TGTGCCAAAGGACTAGCGGGGGTGAACCAAGAGACCCAGTACTTC.

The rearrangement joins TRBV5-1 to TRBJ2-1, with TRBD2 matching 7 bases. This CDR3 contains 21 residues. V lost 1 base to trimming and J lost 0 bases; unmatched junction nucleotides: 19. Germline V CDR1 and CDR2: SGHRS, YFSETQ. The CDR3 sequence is CASSLTPVDGSGTLSYNEQFF. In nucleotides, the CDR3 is TGCGCCAGCAGCTTGACCCCGGTTGACGGGAGCGGGACCCTCTCCTACAATGAGCAGTTCTTC.

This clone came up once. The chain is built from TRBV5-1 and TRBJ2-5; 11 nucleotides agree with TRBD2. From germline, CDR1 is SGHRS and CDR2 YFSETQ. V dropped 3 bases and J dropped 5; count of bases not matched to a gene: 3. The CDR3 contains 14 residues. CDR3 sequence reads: CASSSTSGIETQYF. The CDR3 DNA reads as TGCGCCAGCAGCTCGACTAGCGGGATTGAGACCCAGTACTTC.

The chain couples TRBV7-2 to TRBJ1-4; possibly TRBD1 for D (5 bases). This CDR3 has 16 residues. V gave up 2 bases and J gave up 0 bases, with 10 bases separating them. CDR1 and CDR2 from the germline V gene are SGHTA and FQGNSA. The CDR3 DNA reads TGTGCCAGCAGCTTACAGGGCTTGACAACTAATGAAAAACTGTTTTTT. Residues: CASSLQGLTTNEKLFF.

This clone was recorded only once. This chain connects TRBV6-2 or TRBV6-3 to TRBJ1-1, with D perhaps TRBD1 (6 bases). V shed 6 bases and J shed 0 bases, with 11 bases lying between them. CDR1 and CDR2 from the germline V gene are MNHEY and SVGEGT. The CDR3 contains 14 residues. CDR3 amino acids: CASSLWTVNTEAFF. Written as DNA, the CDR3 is TGTGCCAGCAGCTTGTGGACAGTGAACACTGAAGCTTTCTTT.

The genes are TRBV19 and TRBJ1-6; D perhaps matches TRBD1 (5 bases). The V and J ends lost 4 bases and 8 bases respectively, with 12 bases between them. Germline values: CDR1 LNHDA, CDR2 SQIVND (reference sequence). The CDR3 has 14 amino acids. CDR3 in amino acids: CASSKVGADSPLHF. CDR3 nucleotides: TGTGCCAGTAGTAAAGTAGGGGCGGATTCACCCCTCCACTTT. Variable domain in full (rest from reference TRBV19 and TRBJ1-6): DGGITQSPKYLFRKEGQNVTLSCEQNLNHDAMYWYRQDPGQGLRLIYYSQIVNDFQKGDIAEGYSVSREKKESFPLTVTSAQKNPTAFYLCASSKVGADSPLHFGNGTRLTVT.

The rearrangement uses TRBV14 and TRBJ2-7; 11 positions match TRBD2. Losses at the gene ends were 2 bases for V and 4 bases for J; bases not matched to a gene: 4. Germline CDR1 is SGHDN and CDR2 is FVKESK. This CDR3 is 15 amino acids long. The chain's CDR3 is CASSQSSGRLYEQYF. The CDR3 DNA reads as TGTGCCAGCAGCCAATCTAGCGGGAGGTTGTACGAGCAGTACTTC.